The 23 T cell receptor beta chains below were found in one sample sequenced in a study of blood T cell repertoires in COVID-19. The repertoire was sequenced with immunoSEQ multiplex PCR; TCRdb's copy has only in-frame clones and lacks some. The sample holds roughly 60,000 clones, roughly 77% seen once. Sequenced: peripheral blood. Receptor source: a man older than 75 with acute or convalescent COVID-19.

This rearrangement joins TRBV2 to TRBJ2-1; 7 bases align to TRBD1. This CDR3 contains 14 residues. Germline CDR1 SNHLY, CDR2 FYNNEI. J gave up 4 bases and V 6 bases, and 6 bases lay outside the gene matches. The CDR3 sequence is CASSVGGPYNEQFF. The CDR3 DNA is TGTGCCAGCAGCGTAGGGGGCCCTTACAATGAGCAGTTCTTC.

V gene TRBV11-2 combines with J gene TRBJ1-1, with a possible D match to TRBD1 (5 bases). This CDR3 has 14 residues. Trimming pared 7 bases from V and 0 bases from J, leaving 12 bases between. Germline-derived CDR1 and CDR2 are SGHAT and FQNNGV. The CDR3 is CASTEGQMNTEAFF. CDR3 nucleotides: TGTGCCAGCACCGAAGGACAAATGAACACTGAAGCTTTCTTT.

The chain uses TRBV5-1 and TRBJ1-6; weak D call: TRBD1 (6 bases). Trimming removed 0 bases from V and 5 bases from J, with 12 bases in between. CDR3 length: 16 residues. Germline V gene lookup returns CDR1 SGHRS and CDR2 YFSETQ. This CDR3 is CASSLGGPENNSPLHF. CDR3 sequence (DNA): TGCGCCAGCAGCTTGGGGGGGCCGGAGAATAATTCACCCCTCCACTTT.

This clone has a single count. This chain links TRBV4-1 with TRBJ1-1, with 8 bases lining up with TRBD1. Germline V gene data show CDR1 as MGHRA and CDR2 as YSYEKL. This CDR3 has 15 amino acids. The V gene end was trimmed by 2 bases and the J gene end by 5 bases; junction bases not matched to a gene: 7. The CDR3 spells CASSQPDRVETEAFF. CDR3 nucleotides: TGCGCCAGCAGCCAACCGGACAGGGTTGAGACTGAAGCTTTCTTT.

About this clone itself: Other DNA sequences in this specimen translate into the identical CDR3. V and J are TRBV7-9 and TRBJ2-7, with TRBD1 identical over 10 bases. The J segment lost 5 bases and the V segment lost 3 bases, leaving 4 bases of the junction unmatched. Germline loops: CDR1 SEHNR, CDR2 FQNEAQ (reference sequence). The CDR3 spans 14 residues. The CDR3 sequence is CASSFPGQGNEQYF. The CDR3 DNA is TGTGCCAGCAGCTTCCCGGGACAGGGGAACGAGCAGTACTTC.

The gene calls are TRBV19 and TRBJ1-6; D may be TRBD1 (6 bases). Germline assignment: CDR1 LNHDA and CDR2 SQIVND (reference sequence). Trimming took off 1 base at V and 2 bases at J, with 12 bases between the two ends. This CDR3 is 17 amino acids long. This CDR3 is CASSIGGRGPYNSPLHF. DNA of the CDR3: TGTGCCAGTAGTATAGGAGGCAGGGGACCCTATAATTCACCCCTCCACTTT.

The V call is TRBV5-1, the J call TRBJ2-3, with 9 nucleotides matching TRBD2. The germline gives CDR1 SGHRS, CDR2 YFSETQ. V was clipped by 2 bases and J by 6 bases; unmatched bases: 4. This CDR3 is built from 14 residues. CDR3 in amino acids: CASSFSGGGDTQYF. The CDR3 DNA sequence: TGCGCCAGCAGCTTTAGCGGGGGTGGGGATACGCAGTATTTT.

This clone was counted only a few times. V is TRBV5-1 and J is TRBJ1-4; 7 positions match TRBD1. There are 15 residues in the CDR3. V was pared by 3 bases and J by 4 bases, with 6 bases of the junction left unmatched. Germline values: CDR1 SGHRS, CDR2 YFSETQ. CDR3 bases: TGCGCCAGCAGCTCTACGACAGGGAATAATGAAAAACTGTTTTTT. This translates into CASSSTTGNNEKLFF.

This chain connects TRBV20-1 to TRBJ1-5, with TRBD1 as a possible D gene (5 bases). The CDR3 consists of 15 residues. Germline loops: CDR1 DFQATT, CDR2 SNEGSKA (reference sequence). V lost 3 bases, J lost 0 bases, and 12 bases lay in between. CDR3 DNA: TGCAGTGCTAGTCGCCCGGGGGATAGCAATCAGCCCCAGCATTTT. It specifies CSASRPGDSNQPQHF.

The V gene is TRBV6-5, the J gene TRBJ1-2; TRBD1 matches at 8 bases. V dropped 7 bases and J dropped 3; count of bases not matched to a gene: 4. Germline values: CDR1 MNHEY, CDR2 SVGAGI. The length of the CDR3 is 13 residues. The DNA of the CDR3 is TGTGCCAGCACCAGGGGGCCTGACTATGGCTACACCTTC. Amino acid sequence: CASTRGPDYGYTF.

Comments on this clone: A read error may produce the germline difference seen at one junction end. The rearrangement links TRBV11-2 to TRBJ1-4; tentatively, D is TRBD1 (5 bases). Germline CDR1 reads SGHAT; CDR2 reads FQNNGV. The CDR3 contains 15 residues. The CDR3 DNA reads as TGTGCCAGCAGCCAGCGCACAGGCGATTATGAAGAACTGTTTTTT. Translated: CASSQRTGDYEELFF. The whole variable domain, filled in from reference TRBV11-2 and TRBJ1-4, reads EAGVAQSPRYKIIEKRQSVAFWCNPISGHATLYWYQQILGQGPKLLIQFQNNGVVDDSQLPKDRFSAERLKGVDSTLKIQPAKLEDSAVYLCASSQRTGDYEELFFGSGTQLSVL.

This clone has just one count. The chain has TRBV5-6 and TRBJ1-3; TRBD1 matches 7 bases. The trim removed 0 bases at V and 3 bases at J, leaving 3 bases unmatched. Germline CDR1 reads SGHDT; CDR2 reads YYEEEE. The CDR3 runs to 15 residues. The CDR3 reads CASSLVGGSGNTIYF. The CDR3 DNA reads as TGTGCCAGCAGCTTGGTAGGGGGCAGTGGAAACACCATATATTTT. Based on the CDR3 plus reference TRBV5-6 and TRBJ1-3, the full variable domain is DAGVTQSPTHLIKTRGQQVTLRCSPKSGHDTVSWYQQALGQGPQFIFQYYEEEERQRGNFPDRFSGHQFPNYSSELNVNALLLGDSALYLCASSLVGGSGNTIYFGEGSWLTVV.

This clone was counted a few times. The CDR3 sequence: CATSGQLSYEQYF. CDR3 in DNA: TGTGCCACCTCGGGACAACTCTCCTACGAGCAGTACTTC. This rearrangement joins TRBV12-3 or TRBV12-4 to TRBJ2-7; D may be TRBD1 (6 bases). V was cut by 10 bases and J by 0 bases, with 13 bases left in between. The CDR3 covers 13 residues.

This chain joins TRBV3-1 (or the pseudogene TRBV3-2) and TRBJ1-3; 8 positions match TRBD1. Unmatched junction bases numbered 6, after V lost 1 base and J lost 4 bases. The CDR3 runs 16 residues. Per germline, CDR1 LGHDT and CDR2 YNNKEL (reference sequence). The CDR3 DNA follows: TGTGCCAGCAGCCAAGTACAGGGGGTCTCCGGAAACACCATATATTTT. Translation gives CASSQVQGVSGNTIYF.

The V and J genes are TRBV19 and TRBJ2-6, with 9 nucleotides matching TRBD2. J gave up 4 bases and V 7 bases, and 11 bases lay outside the gene matches. Germline V gene sequence: CDR1 LNHDA, CDR2 SQIVND (reference sequence). The CDR3 contains 17 residues. DNA of the CDR3: TGTGCCAGTAAACTAGCGGGCCAGGTGTACGGGGCCAACGTCCTGACTTTC. Protein sequence: CASKLAGQVYGANVLTF.

The chain uses TRBV9 and TRBJ2-2, with D unclear. The CDR3 contains 15 residues. Deletions cut 4 bases from V and 1 base from J, with 11 bases between. Germline-derived CDR1 and CDR2 are SGDLS and YYNGEE. The CDR3 protein is CASSSRLVNTGELFF. The CDR3 coding sequence is TGTGCCAGCAGCAGCCGACTGGTGAACACCGGGGAGCTGTTTTTT.

The genes are TRBV12-5 and TRBJ2-2; 11 nucleotides align to TRBD2. The CDR3 runs to 17 residues. Trimming removed 7 bases from V and 4 bases from J; junction bases left unmatched: 11. The germline V gene has CDR1 LGHNT and CDR2 FRNRAP. The CDR3 DNA reads as TGTGCTAGTGCCAAACCGACTAGCGGGGCCACCACCGGGGAGCTGTTTTTT. It yields the protein CASAKPTSGATTGELFF.

This clone was found once. A junction end diverges from the germline sequence, so it may reflect a read error. The genes are TRBV7-7 and TRBJ2-5; 12 positions match TRBD2. Per germline, CDR1 SSHAT and CDR2 FNYEAQ (reference sequence). The length of the CDR3 is 16 residues. For the CDR3, the DNA is TGTGCTAGCAGCAAACTAGCGGGGGGTAGAGGAGAGACCCAGTACTTC. This gives the protein CASSKLAGGRGETQYF.

The J gene is TRBJ1-6, the V gene TRBV2, with 8 bases lining up with TRBD1. This CDR3 has 16 residues. Germline trimming cut 7 bases from V and 11 bases from J; bases unmatched to any gene: 16. Germline V gives CDR1 SNHLY, CDR2 FYNNEI. The CDR3 here is CASITRQGLGNPPLHF. The CDR3 DNA sequence: TGTGCCAGCATTACCAGACAGGGGCTCGGCAATCCACCCCTCCACTTT.

The rearrangement links TRBV7-3 to TRBJ2-1; TRBD2 matches at 9 bases. The CDR3 loop spans 15 amino acids. Germline CDR1 reads SGHTA; CDR2 reads FQGTGA. V gave up 3 bases and J gave up 4 bases; unmatched junction bases: 4. The CDR3 region is CASSLSGGTYNEQFF. As DNA, the CDR3 is TGTGCCAGCAGCTTGAGCGGGGGGACTTACAATGAGCAGTTCTTC.

The chain uses TRBV3-1 (or the pseudogene TRBV3-2) and TRBJ1-2, with D perhaps TRBD1 (6 bases). V was shortened by 4 bases and J by 1 base, with 16 bases between the two germline ends. The germline gives CDR1 LGHDT, CDR2 YNNKEL (reference sequence). This CDR3 is built from 16 residues. The CDR3: CASSPFLDRNNYGYTF. The DNA for the CDR3 is TGTGCCAGCAGCCCCTTCTTAGACAGGAATAACTATGGCTACACCTTC.

The chain is built from TRBV3-1 (or the pseudogene TRBV3-2) and TRBJ2-7; 9 bases match TRBD2. Germline assignment: CDR1 LGHDT and CDR2 YNNKEL (reference sequence). V gave up 0 bases and J gave up 0 bases; unmatched junction bases: 6. The length of the CDR3 is 17 residues. For the CDR3, the DNA is TGTGCCAGCAGCCAAGAGGACTTAGCGGGGGACTCCTACGAGCAGTACTTC. Its protein is CASSQEDLAGDSYEQYF.

The gene calls are TRBV5-1 and TRBJ1-2; 12 bases match TRBD1. V was clipped by 4 bases and J by 5 bases; unmatched bases: 3. CDR1 SGHRS and CDR2 YFSETQ come from the germline V gene. The CDR3 length is 14 residues. CDR3 residues: CASSPGQGAYGYTF. The CDR3 DNA reads TGCGCCAGCAGCCCGGGACAGGGGGCTTATGGCTACACCTTC.